Listed below are T cell receptor beta chains from one sample, sequenced in a study of T cells in Graves' hyperthyroidism and ophthalmopathy. TCRdb ran MiXCR on the multiplex PCR reads and lists one entry per CDR3 protein. Of about half a million distinct CDR3 sequences in the sample, 16% were seen once. The material sequenced was blood. Every receptor here comes from a woman aged 30 to 39 with Graves' ophthalmopathy. CDR3s include the opening cysteine and the closing phenylalanine or tryptophan. Each record gives: CDR3 protein, CDR3 DNA, J gene, V gene, D gene, clone size. D genes are given only for firm matches. The size field is filled for only some rows; it gives once, few, many or a size class.

cdr3_aa: CASSPPGLDNYEQYF
cdr3_nt: TGTGCCAGCTCACCACCGGGACTGGACAACTACGAGCAGTACTTC
j_call: TRBJ2-7
v_call: TRBV18
d_call: NA
clone_size: many

cdr3_aa: CSVDPGLPRGSQPQHF
cdr3_nt: TGCAGCGTGGACCCGGGACTTCCGAGAGGTAGTCAGCCCCAGCATTTT
j_call: TRBJ1-5
v_call: TRBV29-1
d_call: NA
clone_size: NA

cdr3_aa: CASSLLRGMAGYEQYF
cdr3_nt: TGTGCCAGCAGCTTACTCAGGGGTATGGCTGGGTACGAGCAGTACTTC
j_call: TRBJ2-7
v_call: TRBV7-3
d_call: NA
clone_size: many

cdr3_aa: CASSQARIAGIQETQYF
cdr3_nt: TGTGCCAGCAGCCAAGCCCGGATAGCGGGTATCCAAGAGACCCAGTACTTC
j_call: TRBJ2-5
v_call: TRBV3-1
d_call: TRBD2
clone_size: many

cdr3_aa: CAWSVERGRSSYNSPLHF
cdr3_nt: TGTGCCTGGAGTGTAGAGCGGGGGAGGAGCTCCTATAATTCACCCCTCCACTTT
j_call: TRBJ1-6
v_call: TRBV30
d_call: NA
clone_size: many

cdr3_aa: CASSVRGNEQFF
cdr3_nt: TGTGCCAGCAGCGTCAGGGGCAATGAGCAGTTCTTC
j_call: TRBJ2-1
v_call: TRBV6-1
d_call: NA
clone_size: NA

cdr3_aa: CASSSLSGYNEQFF
cdr3_nt: TGTGCCAGCAGTTCCCTAAGCGGATACAATGAGCAGTTCTTC
j_call: TRBJ2-1
v_call: TRBV12-3/TRBV12-4
d_call: NA
clone_size: NA

cdr3_aa: CASSFGTSDEQYF
cdr3_nt: TGTGCCAGCAGTTTCGGGACTAGCGACGAGCAGTACTTC
j_call: TRBJ2-7
v_call: TRBV12-3/TRBV12-4
d_call: TRBD2
clone_size: many

cdr3_aa: CASSFGQPVTGGYTF
cdr3_nt: TGCGCCAGCAGCTTTGGACAACCCGTTACGGGGGGCTACACCTTC
j_call: TRBJ1-2
v_call: TRBV5-1
d_call: NA
clone_size: many

cdr3_aa: CSARDWLSTDTQYF
cdr3_nt: TGCAGTGCTAGAGATTGGCTTAGCACAGATACGCAGTATTTT
j_call: TRBJ2-3
v_call: TRBV20-1
d_call: NA
clone_size: many

cdr3_aa: CAWSVRQQETQYF
cdr3_nt: TGTGCCTGGAGTGTACGCCAGCAAGAGACCCAGTACTTC
j_call: TRBJ2-5
v_call: TRBV30
d_call: NA
clone_size: many

cdr3_aa: CASSETRGEKLFF
cdr3_nt: TGTGCCAGCAGCGAGACTCGGGGTGAAAAACTGTTTTTT
j_call: TRBJ1-4
v_call: TRBV6-1
d_call: NA
clone_size: NA

cdr3_aa: CAWTLKGALAEAFF
cdr3_nt: TGTGCCTGGACCCTCAAGGGGGCGCTGGCTGAAGCTTTCTTT
j_call: TRBJ1-1
v_call: TRBV30
d_call: TRBD1
clone_size: NA

cdr3_aa: CASSSPGLAGGVVTGELFF
cdr3_nt: TGTGCCAGCAGTTCCCCGGGACTAGCGGGAGGGGTCGTCACCGGGGAGCTGTTTTTT
j_call: TRBJ2-2
v_call: TRBV28
d_call: TRBD2
clone_size: NA

cdr3_aa: CASSKGQASGDTQYF
cdr3_nt: TGTGCCAGCAGCAAGGGACAGGCCAGTGGGGATACGCAGTATTTT
j_call: TRBJ2-3
v_call: TRBV2
d_call: TRBD1
clone_size: many

cdr3_aa: CAWSVGGAWDGEQFF
cdr3_nt: TGTGCCTGGAGTGTAGGGGGGGCCTGGGATGGTGAGCAGTTCTTC
j_call: TRBJ2-1
v_call: TRBV30
d_call: NA
clone_size: NA

cdr3_aa: CAGGTRLYEQYF
cdr3_nt: TGTGCCGGTGGGACAAGGCTCTACGAGCAGTACTTC
j_call: TRBJ2-7
v_call: TRBV30
d_call: NA
clone_size: many

cdr3_aa: CASSLDGNYNYGYTF
cdr3_nt: TGCGCCAGCAGCCTGGACGGCAACTATAACTATGGCTACACCTTC
j_call: TRBJ1-2
v_call: TRBV5-1
d_call: NA
clone_size: NA

cdr3_aa: CSALSGFYNEQFF
cdr3_nt: TGCAGTGCTCTTAGCGGGTTTTACAATGAGCAGTTCTTC
j_call: TRBJ2-1
v_call: TRBV20-1
d_call: TRBD2
clone_size: NA

cdr3_aa: CASSRDRDEQYF
cdr3_nt: TGTGCCAGCAGTCGTGACAGGGACGAGCAGTACTTC
j_call: TRBJ2-7
v_call: TRBV2
d_call: TRBD1
clone_size: many

cdr3_aa: CASSVGSSSGLAGKGGHEQYF
cdr3_nt: TGTGCCAGCAGCGTAGGGTCGTCGTCGGGACTAGCGGGGAAAGGGGGCCACGAGCAGTACTTC
j_call: TRBJ2-7
v_call: TRBV9
d_call: TRBD2
clone_size: few

cdr3_aa: CSARTSGSPWQFF
cdr3_nt: TGCAGTGCCCGGACTAGCGGGTCCCCCTGGCAGTTCTTC
j_call: TRBJ2-1
v_call: TRBV20-1
d_call: TRBD2
clone_size: NA

cdr3_aa: CASSSRESQETQYF
cdr3_nt: TGTGCCAGCAGCTCCAGGGAGTCCCAAGAGACCCAGTACTTC
j_call: TRBJ2-5
v_call: TRBV28
d_call: NA
clone_size: few

cdr3_aa: CASSQTSGIVGEQFF
cdr3_nt: TGCGCCAGCAGCCAGACTAGCGGGATAGTGGGTGAGCAGTTCTTC
j_call: TRBJ2-1
v_call: TRBV4-3
d_call: TRBD2
clone_size: NA

cdr3_aa: CASSSVGAGAVDEQFF
cdr3_nt: TGTGCCAGCAGTTCTGTTGGAGCGGGAGCAGTTGATGAGCAGTTCTTC
j_call: TRBJ2-1
v_call: TRBV6-2/TRBV6-3
d_call: TRBD2
clone_size: NA

cdr3_aa: CASKGDYSSYNEQFF
cdr3_nt: TGTGCCAGCAAGGGCGACTATAGCTCCTACAATGAGCAGTTCTTC
j_call: TRBJ2-1
v_call: TRBV2
d_call: NA
clone_size: few

cdr3_aa: CSAPDPGQGYGYTF
cdr3_nt: TGCAGTGCTCCCGACCCTGGACAGGGCTATGGCTACACCTTC
j_call: TRBJ1-2
v_call: TRBV20-1
d_call: TRBD1
clone_size: many

cdr3_aa: CASSPGLAVNGETQYF
cdr3_nt: TGTGCCAGCAGCCCGGGACTAGCGGTGAATGGGGAGACCCAGTACTTC
j_call: TRBJ2-5
v_call: TRBV3-1
d_call: TRBD2
clone_size: many

cdr3_aa: CASSLRGAGANVLTF
cdr3_nt: TGTGCCAGCAGTTTAAGGGGCGCTGGGGCCAACGTCCTGACTTTC
j_call: TRBJ2-6
v_call: TRBV28
d_call: NA
clone_size: many

cdr3_aa: CASTPGGGNTDTQYF
cdr3_nt: TGTGCCAGCACCCCCGGGGGGGGAAACACAGATACGCAGTATTTT
j_call: TRBJ2-3
v_call: TRBV7-3
d_call: TRBD2
clone_size: few

cdr3_aa: CASSQDLRTAGRDEQYF
cdr3_nt: TGTGCCAGCAGCCAAGATCTTAGGACGGCAGGGCGGGACGAGCAGTACTTC
j_call: TRBJ2-7
v_call: TRBV3-1
d_call: NA
clone_size: many

cdr3_aa: CASRSGQGVGELFF
cdr3_nt: TGCGCCAGCAGGTCCGGACAGGGAGTCGGGGAGCTGTTTTTT
j_call: TRBJ2-2
v_call: TRBV5-1
d_call: TRBD1
clone_size: many

cdr3_aa: CASSQGPIIAYEQYF
cdr3_nt: TGTGCCAGCAGCCAAGGGCCAATCATAGCCTACGAGCAGTACTTC
j_call: TRBJ2-7
v_call: TRBV14
d_call: NA
clone_size: NA

cdr3_aa: CSARELAGSYEQYF
cdr3_nt: TGCAGTGCTAGGGAACTAGCGGGGAGCTACGAGCAGTACTTC
j_call: TRBJ2-7
v_call: TRBV20-1
d_call: TRBD2
clone_size: many

cdr3_aa: CAIRGTENTGELFF
cdr3_nt: TGTGCCATCAGAGGGACTGAGAACACCGGGGAGCTGTTTTTT
j_call: TRBJ2-2
v_call: TRBV10-3
d_call: NA
clone_size: many

cdr3_aa: CATQYHEKLFF
cdr3_nt: TGTGCCACCCAGTACCATGAAAAACTGTTTTTT
j_call: TRBJ1-4
v_call: TRBV7-8
d_call: NA
clone_size: few

cdr3_aa: CASSDDASTYEQYF
cdr3_nt: TGTGCCAGCAGTGATGATGCCTCCACCTACGAGCAGTACTTC
j_call: TRBJ2-7
v_call: TRBV12-3/TRBV12-4
d_call: NA
clone_size: many

cdr3_aa: CASSRDSPGAFF
cdr3_nt: TGTGCCAGCAGCCGTGACAGCCCCGGAGCTTTCTTT
j_call: TRBJ1-1
v_call: TRBV7-9
d_call: NA
clone_size: few

cdr3_aa: CAWSPGNSPLHF
cdr3_nt: TGTGCCTGGAGTCCAGGAAATTCACCCCTCCACTTT
j_call: TRBJ1-6
v_call: TRBV30
d_call: NA
clone_size: NA

cdr3_aa: CASSQLGGKRNTEAFF
cdr3_nt: TGTGCCAGCAGCCAATTAGGGGGGAAGAGGAACACTGAAGCTTTCTTT
j_call: TRBJ1-1
v_call: TRBV7-2
d_call: NA
clone_size: many

cdr3_aa: CATTVLAGGPNTQYF
cdr3_nt: TGTGCCACCACAGTCCTAGCGGGAGGGCCAAATACGCAGTATTTT
j_call: TRBJ2-3
v_call: TRBV2
d_call: TRBD2
clone_size: many

cdr3_aa: CASSYQPRQGWTDTQHF
cdr3_nt: TGTGCCAGCAGTTACCAACCGCGGCAGGGGTGGACGGATACGCAGCATTTT
j_call: TRBJ1-5
v_call: TRBV6-2/TRBV6-3
d_call: NA
clone_size: few

cdr3_aa: CASSQDQEPQNIQYF
cdr3_nt: TGCGCCAGCAGCCAAGATCAGGAACCGCAAAACATTCAGTACTTC
j_call: TRBJ2-4
v_call: TRBV4-3
d_call: NA
clone_size: NA

cdr3_aa: CATRSPQPQQYF
cdr3_nt: TGTGCCACCCGTTCCCCACAGCCTCAGCAGTACTTC
j_call: TRBJ2-7
v_call: TRBV28
d_call: NA
clone_size: many

cdr3_aa: CASSPPMRTEAFF
cdr3_nt: TGTGCCAGCAGCCCCCCCATGAGGACTGAAGCTTTCTTT
j_call: TRBJ1-1
v_call: TRBV28
d_call: NA
clone_size: many

cdr3_aa: CASSMRDARQPQHF
cdr3_nt: TGTGCCAGCAGTATGAGGGATGCAAGGCAGCCCCAGCATTTT
j_call: TRBJ1-5
v_call: TRBV12-3/TRBV12-4
d_call: NA
clone_size: NA

cdr3_aa: CASSQVGGRTDTQYF
cdr3_nt: TGCGCCAGCAGCCAAGTAGGCGGGCGCACAGATACGCAGTATTTT
j_call: TRBJ2-3
v_call: TRBV4-1
d_call: NA
clone_size: NA

cdr3_aa: CASSISGELTEAFF
cdr3_nt: TGTGCCAGTAGTATTTCGGGGGAGCTGACTGAAGCTTTCTTT
j_call: TRBJ1-1
v_call: TRBV19
d_call: NA
clone_size: few

cdr3_aa: CASSLYLAGAHEQFF
cdr3_nt: TGTGCCAGCAGCTTATATCTAGCGGGAGCCCATGAGCAGTTCTTC
j_call: TRBJ2-1
v_call: TRBV7-8
d_call: TRBD2
clone_size: NA

cdr3_aa: CSARDMNGDSETQYF
cdr3_nt: TGCAGTGCTAGAGATATGAACGGGGATTCGGAGACCCAGTACTTC
j_call: TRBJ2-5
v_call: TRBV20-1
d_call: NA
clone_size: NA

cdr3_aa: CATSPAGGDYGYTF
cdr3_nt: TGTGCCACCTCTCCAGCTGGGGGCGACTATGGCTACACCTTC
j_call: TRBJ1-2
v_call: TRBV6-2/TRBV6-3
d_call: NA
clone_size: many

cdr3_aa: CASSYDRVNIQYF
cdr3_nt: TGTGCCAGCAGCTACGACAGGGTGAACATTCAGTACTTC
j_call: TRBJ2-4
v_call: TRBV7-9
d_call: TRBD1
clone_size: NA

cdr3_aa: CASSEGFGVWNTEAFF
cdr3_nt: TGTGCCAGCAGTGAAGGTTTCGGGGTGTGGAACACTGAAGCTTTCTTT
j_call: TRBJ1-1
v_call: TRBV25-1
d_call: NA
clone_size: NA

cdr3_aa: CASSKSGQGYNQPQHF
cdr3_nt: TGTGCCAGCAGCAAGTCGGGACAGGGATACAATCAGCCCCAGCATTTT
j_call: TRBJ1-5
v_call: TRBV7-3
d_call: TRBD1
clone_size: NA

cdr3_aa: CAWSPFLAGVAGEQFF
cdr3_nt: TGTGCCTGGAGTCCATTCCTAGCGGGAGTGGCTGGTGAGCAGTTCTTC
j_call: TRBJ2-1
v_call: TRBV30
d_call: TRBD2
clone_size: many

cdr3_aa: CASTQREGYGNEQFF
cdr3_nt: TGTGCCAGCACCCAGAGGGAGGGGTATGGGAATGAGCAGTTCTTC
j_call: TRBJ2-1
v_call: TRBV6-2/TRBV6-3
d_call: TRBD2
clone_size: NA